The next 30 T cell receptor beta chains were all read from a single sample in a study of T cell responses to AZD1222 COVID-19 vaccine (dated by TCRdb to the early 2020s). Explained via the paper, the time point label denotes: about 28 days (+/-7) after the second vaccine dose. Library preparation employed the immunoSEQ multiplex PCR assay. TCRdb holds this immuneACCESS table with in-frame rearrangements only. Some clones are missing; in checked studies, unresolved V genes explain under half, and the rest has no known cause. The sample data list more than 100,000 clones, and about 91% of these were observed just once. The biggest ten clones account for about 2.1% of the sample. This material consisted of peripheral blood, taken 28 days after the second AZD1222 dose. The receptors come from an adult who received the AZD1222 COVID-19 vaccine.

V usage is TRBV29-1 and J usage is TRBJ2-3, with a weak D call TRBD2 (5 bases). CDR1 is SQVTM and CDR2 is ANQGSEA in the germline V gene. The CDR3 runs 12 residues. Trimming removed 7 bases at V and 6 bases at J, with 14 bases between. CDR3 nucleotides: TGCAGCGGCAATGAGGGCAGGGATACGCAGTATTTT. This translates into CSGNEGRDTQYF.

The chain has TRBV7-3 and TRBJ2-1; unclear D gene. Trimming removed 0 bases at V and 4 bases at J, with 7 bases between. The CDR3 has 14 amino acids. Germline CDR1 is SGHTA and CDR2 is FQGTGA. The CDR3 here is CASSLTSSYNEQFF. CDR3 bases: TGTGCCAGCAGCTTAACGTCGTCATACAATGAGCAGTTCTTC.

The V and J genes are TRBV29-1 and TRBJ1-1; D is undetermined. The CDR3 extends over 12 amino acids. The germline V gene encodes CDR1 SQVTM and CDR2 ANQGSEA. Trimming took off 3 bases at V and 3 bases at J, with 8 bases between the two ends. This CDR3 is CSVDTWDTEAFF. CDR3 DNA sequence: TGCAGCGTTGACACCTGGGACACTGAAGCTTTCTTT.

The genes are TRBV24-1 and TRBJ2-3; unclear D gene. The V gene lost 3 bases and the J gene lost 1 base, with 10 bases spanning the gap. This CDR3 spans 15 amino acids. CDR1 and CDR2 (germline): KGHDR, SFDVKD. The CDR3 nucleotides are TGTGCCACCAGTGATCCCTTAACGGGCACAGATACGCAGTATTTT. It specifies CATSDPLTGTDTQYF.

This chain joins TRBV7-9 and TRBJ1-6, with D possibly TRBD1 on 5 matching bases. Germline assignment: CDR1 SEHNR and CDR2 FQNEAQ (reference sequence). Trimming took off 5 bases at V and 8 bases at J, with 7 bases between the two ends. This CDR3 has 12 residues. DNA for the CDR3: TGTGCCAGCAGCCTCAGGGATTCACCCCTCCACTTT. Its protein product is CASSLRDSPLHF. The full variable domain, in which reference TRBV7-9 and TRBJ1-6 provide the parts outside the CDR3, is DTGVSQNPRHKITKRGQNVTFRCDPISEHNRLYWYRQTLGQGPEFLTYFQNEAQLEKSRLLSDRFSAERPKGSFSTLEIQRTEQGDSAMYLCASSLRDSPLHFGNGTRLTVT.

This chain uses TRBV2 with TRBJ1-1; a possible D gene is TRBD1 (5 bases). CDR1 SNHLY and CDR2 FYNNEI come from the germline V gene. This CDR3 contains 14 residues. V was cut by 8 bases and J by 4 bases, with 17 bases left in between. Written as DNA, the CDR3 is TGTGCCAGCCACCCCCAGGGTGGGGGCACTGAAGCTTTCTTT. This sequence encodes CASHPQGGGTEAFF.

The gene calls are TRBV24-1 and TRBJ1-2; D possibly corresponds to TRBD1 (5 bases). The CDR3 extends over 13 amino acids. Germline loops: CDR1 KGHDR, CDR2 SFDVKD. The V end lost 7 bases, the J end lost 5 bases, and 13 bases lay between the germline ends. CDR3 sequence reads: CATRERDSYGYTF. Here the CDR3 DNA reads TGTGCCACCAGGGAGAGAGACAGTTATGGCTACACCTTC.

V gene TRBV2 combines with J gene TRBJ1-4; D is uncertain. The CDR3 spans 13 residues. The germline gives CDR1 SNHLY, CDR2 FYNNEI. V was shortened by 1 base and J by 10 bases, with 10 bases between the two germline ends. CDR3 sequence reads: CASSEEEGGKLFF. DNA for the CDR3: TGTGCCAGCAGTGAAGAGGAGGGTGGAAAACTGTTTTTT.

The rearrangement uses TRBV2 and TRBJ1-1, with D perhaps TRBD1 (5 bases). The CDR3 is 13 amino acids. Germline CDR1 reads SNHLY; CDR2 reads FYNNEI. The ends were cut back, 10 bases at V and 0 bases at J, with 12 bases in the middle. The CDR3 loop reads CATLSRVNTEAFF. The CDR3 coding sequence is TGTGCCACACTAAGCAGGGTGAACACTGAAGCTTTCTTT.

In its sample, this clone was seen a few times. This chain links TRBV7-2 with TRBJ1-2; 9 bases agree with TRBD1. From germline, CDR1 is SGHTA and CDR2 FQGNSA. After removal of 4 bases from V and 2 bases from J, the junction contained 8 bases not matched to a gene. This CDR3 spans 16 amino acids. CDR3 sequence: CASSSQGALWNYGYTF. In DNA form, the CDR3 reads TGTGCCAGCAGCTCACAGGGGGCCTTATGGAACTATGGCTACACCTTC.

This clone occurred once. The gene calls are TRBV25-1 and TRBJ1-5; D is possibly TRBD1 (5 bases). V was shortened by 5 bases and J by 0 bases, with 8 bases between the two germline ends. The CDR3 runs to 14 residues. CDR1 and CDR2 (germline): MGHDK, SYGVNS. CDR3 bases: TGTGCCAGCAGTAAGCAGGGTAGCAATCAGCCCCAGCATTTT. The encoded protein is CASSKQGSNQPQHF.

This clone appeared a few times. The chain couples TRBV5-1 to TRBJ1-6, with D possibly matching TRBD1 (6 bases). This CDR3 has 14 residues. Germline values: CDR1 SGHRS, CDR2 YFSETQ. Trimming stripped 0 bases from V and 8 bases from J, with 9 bases between. The CDR3: CASSLDRVDSPLHF. Written as DNA, the CDR3 is TGCGCCAGCAGCTTGGACAGGGTGGATTCACCCCTCCACTTT. The entire variable domain, with the rest obtained from reference TRBV5-1 and TRBJ1-6, is as follows: KAGVTQTPRYLIKTRGQQVTLSCSPISGHRSVSWYQQTPGQGLQFLFEYFSETQRNKGNFPGRFSGRQFSNSRSEMNVSTLELGDSALYLCASSLDRVDSPLHFGNGTRLTVT.

V and J are TRBV5-6 and TRBJ2-1, with D maybe TRBD2 (5 bases). This CDR3 region has 16 residues. The germline V gene encodes CDR1 SGHDT and CDR2 YYEEEE. Trimming took off 2 bases at V and 6 bases at J, with 18 bases between the two ends. The CDR3 region has the DNA TGTGCCAGCAGCTTACCGAGGCGAAGCGGCGCCAATGAGCAGTTCTTC. This encodes CASSLPRRSGANEQFF.

The rearrangement uses TRBV2 and TRBJ2-7; 11 nucleotides agree with TRBD2. This CDR3 comprises 18 residues. Germline CDR1 and CDR2: SNHLY and FYNNEI. V shed 2 bases and J 0 bases; nucleotides not matched to a gene: 9. The chain's CDR3 is CASSESPGLAANSYEQYV. CDR3 sequence (DNA): TGTGCCAGCAGTGAATCTCCGGGACTAGCGGCCAACTCCTACGAGCAGTACGTC.

The rearrangement uses TRBV29-1 and TRBJ2-2, with D uncertain. This CDR3 is 13 amino acids long. Germline V CDR1 and CDR2: SQVTM, ANQGSEA. V was trimmed by 4 bases and J by 0 bases, leaving 6 bases between them. The CDR3: CSVVQSNTGELFF. Here the CDR3 DNA reads TGCAGCGTTGTGCAGTCGAACACCGGGGAGCTGTTTTTT.

V gene TRBV19 combines with J gene TRBJ1-1; 11 nucleotides align to TRBD1. The CDR3 totals 15 residues. V lost 5 bases to trimming and J lost 4 bases; unmatched junction nucleotides: 6. Germline V gene data show CDR1 as LNHDA and CDR2 as SQIVND (reference sequence). The CDR3: CASSSWTGGLTEAFF. In DNA form, the CDR3 reads TGTGCCAGTAGTTCTTGGACAGGGGGCCTCACTGAAGCTTTCTTT.

V usage is TRBV7-9 and J usage is TRBJ2-3; 7 nucleotides match TRBD1. Germline V gene data show CDR1 as SEHNR and CDR2 as FQNEAQ (reference sequence). CDR3 size: 14 residues. V was clipped by 7 bases and J by 0 bases; unmatched bases: 4. CDR3 nucleotides: TGTGCCAGCACTTGGGACAGTAGCACAGATACGCAGTATTTT. It encodes CASTWDSSTDTQYF.

The gene calls are TRBV5-1 and TRBJ1-2; D ambiguous. The CDR3 has 14 amino acids. Trimming shortened V by 5 bases and J by 3 bases, and 14 bases separated the two germline ends. Germline lookup yields CDR1 SGHRS and CDR2 YFSETQ. CDR3 DNA sequence: TGCGCCAGCAGGGAGGGTGGTCCCGACTATGGCTACACCTTC. This encodes CASREGGPDYGYTF.

The chain links TRBV2 to TRBJ1-2; 8 bases align to TRBD1. This CDR3 comprises 14 residues. The germline V gene encodes CDR1 SNHLY and CDR2 FYNNEI. V gave up 6 bases and J gave up 4 bases; unmatched junction bases: 7. CDR3 nucleotide sequence: TGTGCCAGCAGCTGGGACAGGTCAGGCTATGGCTACACCTTC. Residues: CASSWDRSGYGYTF.

The rearrangement joins TRBV30 to TRBJ1-6, with D unclear. CDR3 length equals 13 residues. Between the trimmed V and J ends, which lost 0 bases and 8 bases, there was a span of 8 bases. Germline loops: CDR1 GTSNPN, CDR2 SVGIG (reference sequence). The CDR3 sequence is CAWSVVGDSPLHF. CDR3 DNA sequence: TGTGCCTGGAGTGTAGTTGGGGATTCACCCCTCCACTTT.

The chain has TRBV5-6 and TRBJ2-3, with a tentative D call TRBD1 (5 bases). This CDR3 is built from 15 residues. The V gene lost 4 bases and the J gene lost 6 bases, with 18 bases spanning the gap. Germline values: CDR1 SGHDT, CDR2 YYEEEE. The CDR3 DNA follows: TGTGCCAGCAGCCTCAAGGGGCCGCTGCGGGATACGCAGTATTTT. It codes for CASSLKGPLRDTQYF.

The V and J genes are TRBV5-6 and TRBJ1-2; TRBD1 aligns across 8 bases. This CDR3 spans 14 amino acids. The germline gives CDR1 SGHDT, CDR2 YYEEEE. V lost 4 bases, J lost 3 bases, and 5 bases stayed unmatched. The CDR3 region has the DNA TGTGCCAGCAGCCCCCGGGACAGGTACTATGGCTACACCTTC. It specifies CASSPRDRYYGYTF.

The V call is TRBV7-2, the J call TRBJ2-2; D unresolved. The CDR3 consists of 15 residues. Trimming took off 0 bases at V and 3 bases at J, with 8 bases between the two ends. Germline CDR1 reads SGHTA; CDR2 reads FQGNSA. The DNA for the CDR3 is TGTGCCAGCAGCTTAGCGGGATTGCACACCGGGGAGCTGTTTTTT. It yields the protein CASSLAGLHTGELFF.

J is TRBJ2-5 and V is TRBV7-3, with a possible D match to TRBD2 (7 bases). The CDR3 is 15 residues long. V dropped 3 bases and J dropped 1 base, with 12 bases sitting between them. Germline V gives CDR1 SGHTA, CDR2 FQGTGA. CDR3 coding DNA: TGTGCCAGCAGCTTGTCGGGGGGCTCCCAAGAGACCCAGTACTTC. Translated, it gives CASSLSGGSQETQYF.

The genes are TRBV7-5 and TRBJ1-4; the table assigns TRBD1, which was not confirmed against the DNA. TRBV7-5 represents a pseudogene. The CDR3 is 12 residues long. CDR3 region: CARVGDGEKLFF. CDR3 sequence (DNA): TGTGCCAGAGTGGGCGACGGTGAAAAACTGTTTTTT.

This chain connects TRBV9 to TRBJ2-1, with 15 bases fitting TRBD2. The V gene end was trimmed by 6 bases and the J gene end by 8 bases; junction bases not matched to a gene: 9. This CDR3 region has 16 residues. The germline CDR1 and CDR2 sequences are SGDLS and YYNGEE. CDR3 region: CASTNGGTSGRYEQFF. CDR3 coding DNA: TGTGCCAGCACTAACGGCGGGACTAGCGGGAGGTATGAGCAGTTCTTC.

V and J are TRBV6-5 and TRBJ1-3; D not resolved. This CDR3 is built from 16 residues. Germline V gene lookup returns CDR1 MNHEY and CDR2 SVGAGI. Trimming took 3 bases from V and 0 from J, leaving 12 bases between them. The DNA for the CDR3 is TGTGCCAGCAGTTATGGCAGGTACAGCTCTGGAAACACCATATATTTT. The encoded protein is CASSYGRYSSGNTIYF.

The CDR3 nucleotides are TGCGCCAGCAGCCAAGAGAGCGGGAGGGCCCTTAATGAGCAGTTCTTC. Translation gives CASSQESGRALNEQFF. The chain is built from TRBV4-1 and TRBJ2-1; 10 bases map to TRBD2. The junction had 6 bases not matched to a gene; V was cut back by 0 bases and J by 7 bases. This CDR3 region has 16 residues. Germline V lookup: CDR1 MGHRA, CDR2 YSYEKL.

This clone was counted once. The chain joins TRBV18 to TRBJ2-7; D ambiguous. Germline V gene sequence: CDR1 KGHSH, CDR2 LQKENI. The CDR3 totals 12 residues. V lost 5 bases and J 0 bases, leaving 5 bases between the germline ends. Written as DNA, the CDR3 is TGTGCCAGCTCATCCAGCTCCTACGAGCAGTACTTC. Translating it yields CASSSSSYEQYF.

In its sample, this clone was seen a few times. V is TRBV18 and J is TRBJ2-7, with TRBD1 identical over 9 bases. The J segment lost 6 bases and the V segment lost 3 bases, leaving 3 bases of the junction unmatched. CDR3 length: 13 amino acids. The germline V gene has CDR1 KGHSH and CDR2 LQKENI. The CDR3 bases are TGTGCCAGCTCACCGGGACAGGGTGGCGAGCAGTACGTC. It translates to CASSPGQGGEQYV.